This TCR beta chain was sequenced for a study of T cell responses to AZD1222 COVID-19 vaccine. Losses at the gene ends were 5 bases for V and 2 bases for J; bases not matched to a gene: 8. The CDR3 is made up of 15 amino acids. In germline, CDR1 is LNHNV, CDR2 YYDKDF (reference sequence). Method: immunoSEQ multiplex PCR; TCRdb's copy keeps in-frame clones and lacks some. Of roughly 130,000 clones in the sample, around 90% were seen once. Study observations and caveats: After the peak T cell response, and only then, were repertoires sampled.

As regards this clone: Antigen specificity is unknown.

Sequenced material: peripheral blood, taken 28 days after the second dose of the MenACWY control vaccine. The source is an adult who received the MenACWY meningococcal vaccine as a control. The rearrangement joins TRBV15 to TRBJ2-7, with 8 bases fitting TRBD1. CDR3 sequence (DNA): TGTGCCACCAGCGGAAGGACAGGGTCTGCCTACGAGCAGTACTTC. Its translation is CATSGRTGSAYEQYF.